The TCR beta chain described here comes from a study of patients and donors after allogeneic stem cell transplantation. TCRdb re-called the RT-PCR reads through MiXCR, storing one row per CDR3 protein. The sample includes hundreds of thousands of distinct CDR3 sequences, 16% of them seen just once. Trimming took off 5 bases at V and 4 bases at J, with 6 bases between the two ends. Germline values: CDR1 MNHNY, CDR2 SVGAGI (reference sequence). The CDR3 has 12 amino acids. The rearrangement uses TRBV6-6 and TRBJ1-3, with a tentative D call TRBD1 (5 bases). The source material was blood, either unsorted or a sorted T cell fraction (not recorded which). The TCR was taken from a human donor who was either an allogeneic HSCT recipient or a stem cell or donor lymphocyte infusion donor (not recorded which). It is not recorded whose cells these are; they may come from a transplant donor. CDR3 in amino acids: CASSGGGNTIYF. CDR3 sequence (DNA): TGTGCCAGCAGTGGGGGGGGAAACACCATATATTTT.